These 20 T cell receptor beta chains originate from one sample sequenced in a study of T cell changes during pregnancy in multiple sclerosis. Method: immunoSEQ multiplex PCR; TCRdb's copy keeps in-frame clones and lacks some. The sample lists around 100,000 clones, 91% occurring once. Sequences were derived from peripheral blood, sampled after pregnancy. Receptors were obtained from a female donor with multiple sclerosis, enrolled in a pregnancy study.

The chain recombines TRBV5-6 with TRBJ2-7, with D perhaps TRBD2 (6 bases). The CDR3 covers 15 residues. V was cut by 4 bases and J by 0 bases, with 14 bases left in between. Germline V gene data show CDR1 as SGHDT and CDR2 as YYEEEE. Here the CDR3 DNA reads TGTGCCAGCAGCGAAGGGACTTCACCCTCCTACGAGCAGTACTTC. Translating it yields CASSEGTSPSYEQYF.

The chain uses TRBV5-1 and TRBJ1-2; no reliable D call. V dropped 2 bases and J dropped 7 bases, with 12 bases sitting between them. This CDR3 has 13 residues. CDR1 and CDR2 (germline): SGHRS, YFSETQ. The CDR3 here is CASSFEGVVGYTF. In nucleotides, the CDR3 is TGCGCCAGCAGCTTCGAGGGAGTTGTTGGCTACACCTTC.

This rearrangement joins TRBV5-1 to TRBJ1-4, with D perhaps TRBD1 (5 bases). V lost 1 base and J 7 bases, leaving 8 bases between the germline ends. This CDR3 region has 13 residues. The germline V gene encodes CDR1 SGHRS and CDR2 YFSETQ. The CDR3 DNA sequence: TGCGCCAGCAGCTTGTCAGGGTTTGAAAAACTGTTTTTT. Its translation is CASSLSGFEKLFF. Combining the CDR3 with reference TRBV5-1 and TRBJ1-4 gives the whole variable domain KAGVTQTPRYLIKTRGQQVTLSCSPISGHRSVSWYQQTPGQGLQFLFEYFSETQRNKGNFPGRFSGRQFSNSRSEMNVSTLELGDSALYLCASSLSGFEKLFFGSGTQLSVL.

This chain uses TRBV30 with TRBJ2-5; D possibly corresponds to TRBD1 (6 bases). This CDR3 is built from 14 residues. With 0 bases removed from V and 5 bases from J, the gap between germline ends came to 13 bases. Per germline, CDR1 GTSNPN and CDR2 SVGIG (reference sequence). The CDR3, as DNA: TGTGCCTGGAGTGTACAGGGCGACCTGGAGACCCAGTACTTC. Translated, it gives CAWSVQGDLETQYF.

Note on this clone: One junction end disagrees with the germline gene, perhaps due to a read error. The chain recombines TRBV7-7 with TRBJ2-1; 12 bases match TRBD2. CDR1 SSHAT and CDR2 FNYEAQ come from the germline V gene (reference sequence). CDR3 size: 14 residues. The CDR3 protein is CASSQLAGGLEQFF. CDR3 nucleotide sequence: TGTGCTAGCAGCCAACTAGCGGGGGGACTCGAGCAGTTCTTC.

The gene calls are TRBV19 and TRBJ2-1; 7 bases map to TRBD2. V shed 0 bases, J shed 2 bases, and the junction held 4 bases outside the gene matches. CDR1 and CDR2 from the germline V gene are LNHDA and SQIVND (reference sequence). The CDR3 has 16 residues. For the CDR3, the DNA is TGTGCCAGTAGTATAGAAGCTAGCGGACCCTACAATGAGCAGTTCTTC. Encoded protein: CASSIEASGPYNEQFF.

V and J are TRBV5-6 and TRBJ1-6; D uncertain. CDR3 length: 15 amino acids. Germline V gene data show CDR1 as SGHDT and CDR2 as YYEEEE. Deletions cut 4 bases from V and 0 bases from J, with 8 bases between. CDR3 nucleotides: TGTGCCAGCAGCCCTTCGGGCTCCTATAATTCACCCCTCCACTTT. Translated, it gives CASSPSGSYNSPLHF.

This chain links TRBV5-4 with TRBJ2-2, with 13 bases lining up with TRBD2. The CDR3 has 17 residues. In germline, CDR1 is SGHNT, CDR2 YYREEE (reference sequence). V was pared by 3 bases and J by 4 bases, with 6 bases of the junction left unmatched. The CDR3 nucleotides are TGTGCCAGCAGCTCCGCGGGACTAGCGGGGTCCACCGGGGAGCTGTTTTTT. Protein: CASSSAGLAGSTGELFF.

The chain links TRBV5-1 to TRBJ1-2; 7 bases are shared with TRBD1. The CDR3 loop spans 15 amino acids. Germline CDR1 is SGHRS and CDR2 is YFSETQ. Germline trimming cut 4 bases from V and 0 bases from J; bases unmatched to any gene: 6. The CDR3 spells CASSRRDRSNYGYTF. CDR3 bases: TGCGCCAGCAGCCGAAGGGACAGATCTAACTATGGCTACACCTTC.

This sequence joins TRBV11-3 and TRBJ2-1; TRBD1 is a possible D gene (6 bases). The length of the CDR3 is 16 residues. V was pared by 3 bases and J by 3 bases, with 15 bases between. Germline assignment: CDR1 SGHNT and CDR2 YENEEA. The CDR3 loop reads CASSFTQGTLYNEQFF. Written as DNA, the CDR3 is TGTGCCAGCAGCTTCACACAGGGCACCCTCTACAATGAGCAGTTCTTC. The full variable domain, completed using reference TRBV11-3 and TRBJ2-1, is EAGVVQSPRYKIIEKKQPVAFWCNPISGHNTLYWYLQNLGQGPELLIRYENEEAVDDSQLPKDRFSAERLKGVDSTLKIQPAELGDSAVYLCASSFTQGTLYNEQFFGPGTRLTVL.

The gene calls are TRBV7-3 and TRBJ1-5; TRBD1 is a possible D gene (6 bases). The CDR3 is 13 residues long. CDR1 and CDR2 from the germline V gene are SGHTA and FQGTGA. V was trimmed by 1 base and J by 8 bases, leaving 9 bases between them. The CDR3, as DNA: TGTGCCAGCAGCTTAATTGGGGGCGAGCCCCAGCATTTT. Translated: CASSLIGGEPQHF.

The DNA of the CDR3 is TGTGCCAGCAGCTTCGGGGATTTGAACACCGGGGAGCTGTTTTTT. Amino acids: CASSFGDLNTGELFF. The chain links TRBV7-8 to TRBJ2-2; a possible D gene is TRBD2 (5 bases). Looked up from germline, CDR1 is SGHVS and CDR2 is FQNEAQ. The CDR3 is 15 residues long. With 3 bases removed from V and 1 base from J, the gap between germline ends came to 9 bases.

This sequence joins TRBV11-3 and TRBJ1-1; possibly TRBD1 for D (5 bases). The V and J ends lost 2 bases and 6 bases respectively, with 19 bases between them. The length of the CDR3 is 16 residues. Germline-derived CDR1 and CDR2 are SGHNT and YENEEA. The CDR3 DNA reads TGTGCCAGCAGCTTACCCTCTTTGGGGGGGTACGCTGAAGCTTTCTTT. Its protein is CASSLPSLGGYAEAFF.

The J gene is TRBJ2-7, the V gene TRBV6-1, with TRBD1 matching over 9 bases. CDR3 length: 15 residues. Germline V lookup: CDR1 MNHNS, CDR2 SASEGT. Trimming removed 6 bases from V and 1 base from J; junction bases left unmatched: 7. In nucleotides, the CDR3 is TGTGCCAGCAGGAAGGGGACAGGGAGATCCTACGAGCAGTACTTC. It translates to CASRKGTGRSYEQYF.

The chain has TRBV9 and TRBJ2-7; the match to TRBD2 covers 8 bases. Unmatched junction bases numbered 2, after V lost 0 bases and J lost 0 bases. The CDR3 contains 15 residues. CDR1 and CDR2 from the germline V gene are SGDLS and YYNGEE. The CDR3 DNA sequence: TGTGCCAGCAGCGTAGGCGGGGGGACCTCCTACGAGCAGTACTTC. It translates to CASSVGGGTSYEQYF. The full variable domain, completed using reference TRBV9 and TRBJ2-7, is DSGVTQTPKHLITATGQRVTLRCSPRSGDLSVYWYQQSLDQGLQFLIQYYNGEERAKGNILERFSAQQFPDLHSELNLSSLELGDSALYFCASSVGGGTSYEQYFGPGTRLTVT.

This clone was recorded a few times. The V and J genes are TRBV30 and TRBJ1-6; possibly TRBD1 for D (6 bases). The CDR3 contains 14 residues. Trimming shortened V by 2 bases and J by 4 bases, and 9 bases separated the two germline ends. Germline-derived CDR1 and CDR2 are GTSNPN and SVGIG (reference sequence). CDR3 residues: CAWSTDRYNSPLHF. The DNA for the CDR3 is TGTGCCTGGAGTACCGACAGGTATAATTCACCCCTCCACTTT.

The CDR3 loop is CASSAQDRVTQYF. The CDR3 bases are TGTGCCAGCAGCGCTCAGGACAGGGTGACCCAGTACTTC. This chain uses TRBV5-6 with TRBJ2-5; TRBD1 matches 8 bases. Losses at the gene ends were 4 bases for V and 7 bases for J; bases not matched to a gene: 6. The CDR3 consists of 13 residues. Germline CDR1 reads SGHDT; CDR2 reads YYEEEE.

The chain links TRBV5-4 to TRBJ1-1, with D tentatively TRBD1 (5 bases). The V gene lost 4 bases and the J gene lost 1 base, with 20 bases spanning the gap. CDR3 length equals 17 residues. CDR1 and CDR2 from the germline V gene are SGHNT and YYREEE (reference sequence). CDR3 in DNA: TGTGCCAGCAGCCCCACAGGTGGTCAGGCGTCGAACACTGAAGCTTTCTTT. This codes for CASSPTGGQASNTEAFF.

This CDR3 reads CASSSTGTNTEAFF. CDR3 nucleotides: TGTGCCAGCAGCTCGACAGGGACTAACACTGAAGCTTTCTTT. The chain is built from TRBV7-8 and TRBJ1-1; 7 nucleotides match TRBD1. With V trimmed by 4 bases and J by 2 bases, 4 bases remained unmatched. This CDR3 spans 14 amino acids. Germline CDR1 is SGHVS and CDR2 is FQNEAQ.

This rearrangement joins TRBV19 to TRBJ1-2, with D maybe TRBD1 (6 bases). CDR1 and CDR2 (germline): LNHDA, SQIVND (reference sequence). The ends were cut back, 5 bases at V and 6 bases at J, with 22 bases in the middle. CDR3 length equals 16 residues. The CDR3 is CASSSGTHSRGDGYTF. The CDR3 DNA follows: TGTGCCAGTAGTTCTGGGACACATAGTCGGGGGGATGGCTACACCTTC.